These 17 T cell receptor beta chains came from one sample sequenced in a study of Ad26.COV2.S vaccination and SARS-CoV-2 variants. The repertoire was sequenced with immunoSEQ multiplex PCR; TCRdb's copy has only in-frame clones and lacks some. The sample lists some 520,000 clones, about 83% occurring once. Treatment in this sample: some 20 received Ad26.COV2.S at low or high dose, single or two shots; roughly 5 received placebo; per-sample allocation not given. Each sample was drawn 63 days after the first injection (of vaccine or placebo). The sequencing used peripheral blood, collected in a trial of Ad26.COV2.S vaccine versus placebo. The receptors originated from a person aged 18-65 years who received the Ad26.COV2.S COVID-19 vaccine or a placebo.

This rearrangement joins TRBV28 to TRBJ2-1; D is possibly TRBD1 or TRBD2 (5 bases each). The CDR3 has 13 amino acids. Germline V lookup: CDR1 MDHEN, CDR2 SYDVKM. This CDR3 is CGVRGPPRHEQFF. Written as DNA, the CDR3 is TGTGGGGTTAGGGGACCCCCCCGCCATGAGCAGTTCTTC.

The V gene is TRBV27, the J gene TRBJ2-3, with TRBD2 matching 11 bases. The CDR3 length is 16 residues. Germline values: CDR1 MNHEY, CDR2 SMNVEV (reference sequence). Losses at the gene ends were 6 bases for V and 5 bases for J; bases not matched to a gene: 10. The CDR3, as DNA: TGTGCCAGCAGAGTTGTAGCGGGAGGGCCAGGAGATACGCAGTATTTT. This codes for CASRVVAGGPGDTQYF.

The rearrangement uses TRBV10-3 and TRBJ2-7, with TRBD2 matching 9 bases. J was trimmed by 2 bases and V by 5 bases; bases with no gene match: 4. The length of the CDR3 is 14 residues. CDR1 ENHRY and CDR2 SYGVKD come from the germline V gene. CDR3 bases: TGTGCCATCAGTACTAGCGGGCAAACCTACGAGCAGTACTTC. It is translated as CAISTSGQTYEQYF.

The CDR3 sequence is CASSLVGSVRTEAFF. The CDR3 DNA reads TGTGCCAGCAGCTTAGTAGGTTCGGTCAGGACTGAAGCTTTCTTT. The genes are TRBV7-9 and TRBJ1-1; D is uncertain. This CDR3 has 15 residues. Germline V gene data show CDR1 as SEHNR and CDR2 as FQNEAQ (reference sequence). Trimming took 1 base from V and 5 from J, leaving 14 bases between them.

The rearrangement joins TRBV5-1 to TRBJ2-7; D remains unclear. Germline V gene data show CDR1 as SGHRS and CDR2 as YFSETQ. The CDR3 is 12 amino acids. V gave up 1 base and J gave up 4 bases, with 6 bases separating them. The CDR3 here is CASSLRSYEQYF. As DNA, the CDR3 is TGCGCCAGCAGCTTGAGAAGTTACGAGCAGTACTTC.

The chain combines TRBV18 with TRBJ1-4; 9 nucleotides match TRBD1. The ends lost 1 base at V and 4 bases at J; junction bases unmatched: 7. The CDR3 contains 17 residues. The V gene's germline CDR1 is KGHSH and CDR2 LQKENI. CDR3 residues: CASSPHRGLTLNEKLFF. DNA of the CDR3: TGTGCCAGCTCACCACACAGGGGGCTTACCCTTAATGAAAAACTGTTTTTT. Variable domain in full (rest from reference TRBV18 and TRBJ1-4): NAGVMQNPRHLVRRRGQEARLRCSPMKGHSHVYWYRQLPEEGLKFMVYLQKENIIDESGMPKERFSAEFPKEGPSILRIQQVVRGDSAAYFCASSPHRGLTLNEKLFFGSGTQLSVL.

The chain links TRBV11-2 to TRBJ2-7; D gene unclear. CDR1 and CDR2 from the germline V gene are SGHAT and FQNNGV. The CDR3 runs 14 residues. Trimming cost V 0 bases and J 3 bases, with 9 bases left between them. The CDR3 spells CASSLDLMIYEQYF. The DNA of the CDR3 is TGTGCCAGCAGCTTAGATCTGATGATCTACGAGCAGTACTTC.

This clone appeared a single time. CDR3 DNA sequence: TGTGCCAGCAGCTCTGTCGGGGCTTACACTGAAGCTTTCTTT. It codes for CASSSVGAYTEAFF. The V call is TRBV7-9, the J call TRBJ1-1, with a possible D match to TRBD1 (5 bases). With 4 bases removed from V and 3 bases from J, the gap between germline ends came to 12 bases. The germline CDR1 and CDR2 sequences are SEHNR and FQNEAQ (reference sequence). The CDR3 has 14 amino acids. The variable domain in full, completed from reference TRBV7-9 and TRBJ1-1, reads DTGVSQNPRHKITKRGQNVTFRCDPISEHNRLYWYRQTLGQGPEFLTYFQNEAQLEKSRLLSDRFSAERPKGSFSTLEIQRTEQGDSAMYLCASSSVGAYTEAFFGQGTRLTVV.

This clone was seen only once. Other DNA sequences of this sample code for an identical CDR3. The V and J genes are TRBV7-8 and TRBJ2-3; D is uncertain. Germline CDR1 reads SGHVS; CDR2 reads FQNEAQ. Trimming took 5 bases from V and 3 from J, leaving 3 bases between them. This CDR3 has 11 residues. CDR3 loop: CASSLTDTQYF. CDR3 coding DNA: TGTGCCAGCAGCCTTACAGATACGCAGTATTTT.

This rearrangement joins TRBV3-1 (or the pseudogene TRBV3-2) to TRBJ1-1, with TRBD1 matching over 7 bases. The CDR3 runs 14 residues. The germline V gene has CDR1 LGHDT and CDR2 YNNKEL (reference sequence). The V gene end was trimmed by 4 bases and the J gene end by 2 bases; junction bases not matched to a gene: 4. For the CDR3, the DNA is TGTGCCAGCAGCCTGGGGACAGCCAACACTGAAGCTTTCTTT. This encodes CASSLGTANTEAFF.

This chain uses TRBV2 with TRBJ2-7; 7 bases map to TRBD2. The CDR3 contains 13 residues. From germline, CDR1 is SNHLY and CDR2 FYNNEI. J gave up 2 bases and V 6 bases, and 4 bases lay outside the gene matches. The CDR3 DNA sequence: TGTGCCAGCAGAGCGGGAAGGACCTACGAGCAGTACTTC. Translation: CASRAGRTYEQYF. The full variable domain, in which reference TRBV2 and TRBJ2-7 provide the parts outside the CDR3, is EPEVTQTPSHQVTQMGQEVILRCVPISNHLYFYWYRQILGQKVEFLVSFYNNEISEKSEIFDDQFSVERPDGSNFTLKIRSTKLEDSAMYFCASRAGRTYEQYFGPGTRLTVT.

The CDR3 nucleotides read TGTGCCAGCAGCTTGGGGCAGAATTCACCCCTCCACTTT. Amino acids: CASSLGQNSPLHF. The chain combines TRBV5-4 with TRBJ1-6, with unresolved D. V dropped 0 bases and J dropped 7 bases, with 5 bases sitting between them. The CDR3 is 13 residues long. CDR1 SGHNT and CDR2 YYREEE come from the germline V gene (reference sequence).

CDR3 coding DNA: TGTGCCATCAGTGAGCGGGTAGTGGGTCAAGAGACCCAGTACTTC. Protein product: CAISERVVGQETQYF. The rearrangement uses TRBV10-3 and TRBJ2-5; D is uncertain. The germline V gene has CDR1 ENHRY and CDR2 SYGVKD. V shed 2 bases and J shed 2 bases, with 12 bases lying between them. The CDR3 runs 15 residues.

The chain has TRBV24-1 and TRBJ1-2; 8 bases match TRBD1. J was trimmed by 2 bases and V by 7 bases; bases with no gene match: 5. The CDR3 length is 14 residues. Germline CDR1 is KGHDR and CDR2 is SFDVKD. The CDR3 coding sequence is TGTGCCACCAGGGGGACAGGACCAAACTATGGCTACACCTTC. It codes for CATRGTGPNYGYTF.

The J gene is TRBJ2-1, the V gene TRBV9, with 7 bases matching TRBD2. Germline lookup yields CDR1 SGDLS and CDR2 YYNGEE. CDR3 length: 15 residues. The V and J ends lost 4 bases and 2 bases, in that order; junction bases with no gene match: 6. CDR3 DNA sequence: TGTGCCAGCAGCCCCGGGGGAGGGGCCTACAATGAGCAGTTCTTC. Residues: CASSPGGGAYNEQFF.

This clone was detected a few times. This chain uses TRBV6-2 or TRBV6-3 with TRBJ1-4, with D unresolved. The germline CDR1 and CDR2 sequences are MNHEY and SVGEGT. V lost 6 bases and J 10 bases, leaving 9 bases between the germline ends. The CDR3 consists of 11 residues. In DNA form, the CDR3 reads TGTGCCAGCAGCGATGGTGGAAAACTGTTTTTT. This codes for CASSDGGKLFF.

This chain joins TRBV3-1 (or the pseudogene TRBV3-2) and TRBJ1-5; 7 bases fit TRBD1. This CDR3 has 15 amino acids. CDR1 and CDR2 from the germline V gene are LGHDT and YNNKEL (reference sequence). V trimming: 4 bases; J trimming: 0 bases; junction bases outside the gene matches: 3. For the CDR3, the DNA is TGTGCCAGCAGCCGGGGACAGAATAGCAATCAGCCCCAGCATTTT. The encoded protein is CASSRGQNSNQPQHF.